One and the same sample provided the 5 T cell receptor beta chains below, sequenced in a study of response to subunit inactivated influenza vaccine. Using its own MiXCR run on the RT-PCR reads, TCRdb lists one record per CDR3 protein. The data hold about 500,000 distinct CDR3 sequences, with 15% to 20% observed a single time. Sequencing used CD4+ T cells sorted from PBMCs, obtained 23 months after vaccination. Source of these receptors: a man in his fifties or sixties who received an inactivated influenza vaccine.

CDR3 in DNA: TGCGCCAGCAGCGTGGGACCTACGAGAGATACGCAGTATTTT. Translating gives CASSVGPTRDTQYF. This chain links TRBV5-1 with TRBJ2-3; D is tentatively TRBD1 or TRBD2 (5 bases each). The CDR3 runs 14 residues. V lost 4 bases, J lost 5 bases, and 14 bases lay in between. Germline V gene sequence: CDR1 SGHRS, CDR2 YFSETQ. Variable domain in full (rest from reference TRBV5-1 and TRBJ2-3): KAGVTQTPRYLIKTRGQQVTLSCSPISGHRSVSWYQQTPGQGLQFLFEYFSETQRNKGNFPGRFSGRQFSNSRSEMNVSTLELGDSALYLCASSVGPTRDTQYFGPGTRLTVL.

This clonotype came up once. J is TRBJ1-4 and V is TRBV18; D gene ambiguous. Germline CDR1 and CDR2: KGHSH and LQKENI. The CDR3 consists of 16 residues. V was pared by 5 bases and J by 5 bases, with 18 bases between. The CDR3 loop is CASSSLSVQENEKLFF. For the CDR3, the DNA is TGTGCCAGCTCATCTCTTTCGGTCCAGGAAAATGAAAAACTGTTTTTT.

V is TRBV20-1 and J is TRBJ2-3; TRBD1 agrees at 7 bases. Germline lookup yields CDR1 DFQATT and CDR2 SNEGSKA (reference sequence). CDR3 length: 12 residues. J gave up 4 bases and V 6 bases, and 4 bases lay outside the gene matches. Here the CDR3 reads CSAETGSDTQYF. The CDR3, as DNA: TGCAGTGCCGAGACAGGGTCAGATACGCAGTATTTT.

CDR3 residues: CASTRVRGPQHF. As DNA, the CDR3 is TGTGCCAGCACCCGAGTTCGGGGGCCCCAGCATTTT. The chain carries TRBV6-2 or TRBV6-3 and TRBJ1-5; D unclear. V was shortened by 7 bases and J by 9 bases, with 13 bases between the two germline ends. The CDR3 has 12 residues. CDR1 and CDR2 (germline): MNHEY, SVGEGT.

This chain links TRBV7-8 with TRBJ2-1, with TRBD2 matching over 8 bases. CDR1 and CDR2 (germline): SGHVS, FQNEAQ. The CDR3 covers 17 residues. The trim removed 5 bases at V and 3 bases at J, leaving 12 bases unmatched. The CDR3 bases are TGTGCCAGCAGCGCGGAAAGAGGTCTAGCGGGCTACAATGAGCAGTTCTTC. It codes for CASSAERGLAGYNEQFF.